What follows are 31 T cell receptor beta chains derived from one specimen sequenced in a study of Ad26.COV2.S vaccination and SARS-CoV-2 variants (dated by TCRdb to the early 2020s). The library was built by means of the immunoSEQ multiplex PCR assay. The source is immuneACCESS, and TCRdb retained only in-frame sequences with V and J called. Part of the clones is not carried over; for the studies checked, unresolved V genes explain less than half of this, and the remainder is unexplained. The sample table contains fewer than 600,000 clones; only one count was recorded for about 89% of them. The ten most abundant clones make up around 1.8% of the sample. The treatment or condition label corresponds to: roughly 18 received Ad26.COV2.S at low or high dose, single or two shots; about 5 received placebo; per-sample allocation not given. For vaccine and placebo recipients, repertoires were sequenced using samples collected on day 63 after the first injection.

The sample here was peripheral blood, taken in a trial of Ad26.COV2.S vaccine versus placebo. The receptor set was obtained from a person between 18 and 65 years old who received the Ad26.COV2.S COVID-19 vaccine or a placebo.

This sequence joins TRBV7-9 and TRBJ2-5; no clear D gene. The CDR3 is made up of 16 amino acids. Germline V gene sequence: CDR1 SEHNR, CDR2 FQNEAQ (reference sequence). V was clipped by 1 base and J by 2 bases, with 14 bases between them. Here the CDR3 reads CASSLEGWAKQETQYF. CDR3 bases: TGTGCCAGCAGCTTAGAGGGTTGGGCTAAACAAGAGACCCAGTACTTC. The full variable domain, its missing parts supplied by reference TRBV7-9 and TRBJ2-5, is DTGVSQNPRHKITKRGQNVTFRCDPISEHNRLYWYRQTLGQGPEFLTYFQNEAQLEKSRLLSDRFSAERPKGSFSTLEIQRTEQGDSAMYLCASSLEGWAKQETQYFGPGTRLLVL.

The chain employs TRBV11-3 and TRBJ2-1, with no clear D. CDR1 is SGHNT and CDR2 is YENEEA in the germline V gene. This CDR3 region has 16 residues. V was clipped by 5 bases and J by 0 bases, with 14 bases between them. The CDR3 DNA sequence: TGTGCCAGCAGCACAAAGGACCCGACCTCCTACAATGAGCAGTTCTTC. This codes for CASSTKDPTSYNEQFF. The full variable domain, rest sourced from reference TRBV11-3 and TRBJ2-1, is EAGVVQSPRYKIIEKKQPVAFWCNPISGHNTLYWYLQNLGQGPELLIRYENEEAVDDSQLPKDRFSAERLKGVDSTLKIQPAELGDSAVYLCASSTKDPTSYNEQFFGPGTRLTVL.

DNA for the CDR3: TGTGCCAGCAGGGAACGGACAGGGGCGAACTATGGCTACACCTTC. It specifies CASRERTGANYGYTF. The gene calls are TRBV2 and TRBJ1-2; 9 bases are shared with TRBD1. The CDR3 length is 15 residues. The junction had 7 bases not matched to a gene; V was cut back by 6 bases and J by 2 bases. Germline V lookup: CDR1 SNHLY, CDR2 FYNNEI. Based on the CDR3 plus reference TRBV2 and TRBJ1-2, the full variable domain is EPEVTQTPSHQVTQMGQEVILRCVPISNHLYFYWYRQILGQKVEFLVSFYNNEISEKSEIFDDQFSVERPDGSNFTLKIRSTKLEDSAMYFCASRERTGANYGYTFGSGTRLTVV.

The genes are TRBV5-6 and TRBJ1-1; TRBD1 matches 7 bases. The CDR3 is 15 amino acids. Germline values: CDR1 SGHDT, CDR2 YYEEEE. With V trimmed by 4 bases and J by 4 bases, 10 bases remained unmatched. This CDR3 reads CASSRKGAGITEAFF. The CDR3 bases are TGTGCCAGCAGCAGGAAGGGGGCAGGGATCACTGAAGCTTTCTTT.

V usage is TRBV5-1 and J usage is TRBJ1-1; 11 positions agree with TRBD1. The CDR3 is 14 amino acids. V dropped 4 bases and J dropped 4; count of bases not matched to a gene: 3. Germline lookup yields CDR1 SGHRS and CDR2 YFSETQ. CDR3 sequence (DNA): TGCGCCAGCAGCCCCGGGACAGGGGGCACTGAAGCTTTCTTT. It translates to CASSPGTGGTEAFF.

CDR3 DNA sequence: TGTGCCAGCAGCCTCAAAGCGGGACAGGGTTGGGACAATGAGCAGTTCTTC. Residues: CASSLKAGQGWDNEQFF. The chain recombines TRBV14 with TRBJ2-1, with 9 nucleotides matching TRBD1. Trimming cost V 4 bases and J 5 bases; bases outside gene matches: 12. The length of the CDR3 is 17 residues. CDR1 and CDR2 (germline): SGHDN, FVKESK.

The chain uses TRBV27 and TRBJ2-3; 7 bases line up with TRBD2. Trimming took 8 bases from V and 0 from J; bases not matched to a gene: 11. From germline, CDR1 is MNHEY and CDR2 SMNVEV (reference sequence). CDR3 size: 16 residues. The CDR3 bases are TGTGCCAGCGGGAGGGCTAGCGGAAAGAGCACAGATACGCAGTATTTT. Encoded protein: CASGRASGKSTDTQYF.

This chain joins TRBV6-2 or TRBV6-3 and TRBJ1-1; the D gene is possibly TRBD1 (5 bases). CDR1 is MNHEY and CDR2 is SVGEGT in the germline V gene. V was pared by 5 bases and J by 1 base, with 17 bases between. The CDR3 spans 16 residues. This CDR3 is CASSGARQSGNTEAFF. CDR3 DNA sequence: TGTGCCAGCAGTGGAGCCCGACAGTCGGGGAACACTGAAGCTTTCTTT.

CDR3 region: CASRGTGTRNTEAFF. The CDR3 nucleotides are TGTGCCAGCAGGGGGACCGGGACTAGGAACACTGAAGCTTTCTTT. This rearrangement joins TRBV25-1 to TRBJ1-1, with a possible D match to TRBD1 (5 bases). The germline V and J ends were trimmed by 6 bases and 1 base, with 15 bases remaining between them. The germline V gene has CDR1 MGHDK and CDR2 SYGVNS. The CDR3 runs 15 residues.

V is TRBV6-4 and J is TRBJ1-3, with D unresolved. V gave up 2 bases and J gave up 0 bases, with 11 bases separating them. This CDR3 comprises 16 residues. From germline, CDR1 is MRHNA and CDR2 SNTAGT. CDR3 amino acids: CASSDGGRISGNTIYF. The CDR3, as DNA: TGTGCCAGCAGTGACGGCGGCCGGATCTCTGGAAACACCATATATTTT.

The V call is TRBV28, the J call TRBJ1-3, with a tentative D call TRBD1 (5 bases). The germline V gene encodes CDR1 MDHEN and CDR2 SYDVKM. The CDR3 contains 14 residues. Between the trimmed V and J ends, which lost 8 bases and 4 bases, there was a span of 15 bases. The CDR3 protein is CASLDGTDGNTIYF. CDR3 coding DNA: TGTGCCAGCTTAGATGGGACCGACGGAAACACCATATATTTT.

This rearrangement joins TRBV9 to TRBJ2-7; D is uncertain. Germline assignment: CDR1 SGDLS and CDR2 YYNGEE. This CDR3 is 15 amino acids long. V lost 0 bases and J lost 0, with 10 bases in between. CDR3 sequence (DNA): TGTGCCAGCAGCGTAGGCGGTTCTCTCTCCTACGAGCAGTACTTC. It specifies CASSVGGSLSYEQYF.

The rearrangement joins TRBV15 to TRBJ2-1; possibly TRBD2 for D (6 bases). The CDR3 is 16 residues long. The germline V gene encodes CDR1 LNHNV and CDR2 YYDKDF (reference sequence). Trimming removed 5 bases from V and 5 bases from J, with 19 bases in between. In nucleotides, the CDR3 is TGTGCCACCAGCCAAGGGGCAGGCGGGGCCGACAATGAGCAGTTCTTC. As protein: CATSQGAGGADNEQFF.

The CDR3 here is CASSAPAGVSDEQFF. The CDR3 DNA follows: TGCGCCAGCAGCGCTCCAGCGGGCGTCTCGGATGAGCAGTTCTTC. This sequence joins TRBV5-1 and TRBJ2-1; a weak D match, TRBD2 (6 bases). This CDR3 comprises 15 residues. V was pared by 4 bases and J by 8 bases, with 19 bases between. The germline V gene has CDR1 SGHRS and CDR2 YFSETQ.

V gene TRBV3-1 (or the pseudogene TRBV3-2) combines with J gene TRBJ2-6; D gene ambiguous. This CDR3 contains 15 residues. The germline V gene encodes CDR1 LGHDT and CDR2 YNNKEL (reference sequence). Trimming cost V 5 bases and J 1 base, with 9 bases left between them. CDR3 in amino acids: CASSGRVSGANVLTF. CDR3 nucleotide sequence: TGTGCCAGCAGCGGACGTGTATCTGGGGCCAACGTCCTGACTTTC.

The CDR3 spells CASSAGTLNTEAFF. The CDR3 DNA reads as TGTGCCAGTAGTGCCGGGACACTGAACACTGAAGCTTTCTTT. The J gene is TRBJ1-1, the V gene TRBV19, with a possible D match to TRBD1 (6 bases). CDR1 is LNHDA and CDR2 is SQIVND in the germline V gene (reference sequence). CDR3 size: 14 residues. Deletions cut 5 bases from V and 0 bases from J, with 10 bases between.

The chain couples TRBV6-2 or TRBV6-3 to TRBJ1-1; 8 nucleotides line up with TRBD1. J was trimmed by 6 bases and V by 2 bases; bases with no gene match: 8. The CDR3 consists of 15 residues. Germline CDR1 is MNHEY and CDR2 is SVGEGT. The CDR3: CASSYGVQGVAEAFF. CDR3 DNA: TGTGCCAGCAGTTACGGAGTACAGGGGGTCGCTGAAGCTTTCTTT.

The genes are TRBV27 and TRBJ2-7; 12 bases are a match to TRBD2. Trimming removed 6 bases from V and 3 bases from J; junction bases left unmatched: 3. CDR1 and CDR2 from the germline V gene are MNHEY and SMNVEV (reference sequence). This CDR3 has 14 residues. The CDR3 sequence: CASRRTSGNYEQYF. CDR3 coding DNA: TGTGCCAGCAGGAGGACTAGCGGGAACTACGAGCAGTACTTC.

This chain uses TRBV27 with TRBJ2-7, with D perhaps TRBD2 (6 bases). This CDR3 is built from 15 residues. Germline CDR1 MNHEY, CDR2 SMNVEV (reference sequence). Trimming removed 4 bases at V and 0 bases at J, with 13 bases between. The DNA for the CDR3 is TGTGCCAGCAGTTCCGAAGCGGGCAGCTCCTACGAGCAGTACTTC. Amino acid sequence: CASSSEAGSSYEQYF.

This rearrangement joins TRBV4-3 to TRBJ2-5; D is possibly TRBD2 (5 bases). V was clipped by 0 bases and J by 1 base, with 12 bases between them. The V gene's germline CDR1 is LGHNA and CDR2 YSLEER. The CDR3 covers 16 residues. The CDR3 is CASSQDGRGFQETQYF. CDR3 nucleotides: TGCGCCAGCAGCCAAGATGGCCGAGGGTTCCAAGAGACCCAGTACTTC.

The V gene is TRBV15, the J gene TRBJ1-3, with D unresolved. The germline V and J ends were trimmed by 0 bases and 0 bases, with 6 bases remaining between them. The CDR3 has 15 residues. CDR1 and CDR2 (germline): LNHNV, YYDKDF (reference sequence). CDR3 sequence reads: CATSRERGSGNTIYF. CDR3 DNA sequence: TGTGCCACCAGCAGAGAACGCGGCTCTGGAAACACCATATATTTT. Full variable domain (rest looked up from reference TRBV15 and TRBJ1-3): DAMVIQNPRYQVTQFGKPVTLSCSQTLNHNVMYWYQQKSSQAPKLLFHYYDKDFNNEADTPDNFQSRRPNTSFCFLDIRSPGLGDTAMYLCATSRERGSGNTIYFGEGSWLTVV.

This chain uses TRBV28 with TRBJ1-5; the D is unclear. Trimming took off 5 bases at V and 5 bases at J, with 31 bases between the two ends. CDR1 and CDR2 from the germline V gene are MDHEN and SYDVKM. The length of the CDR3 is 20 residues. The CDR3 protein is CASSQWAELMLAGGHQPQHF. The DNA of the CDR3 is TGTGCCAGCAGTCAATGGGCGGAGTTAATGCTGGCAGGAGGTCATCAGCCCCAGCATTTT.

J is TRBJ1-2 and V is TRBV11-3; maybe TRBD1 (5 bases). The V end was cut by 1 base, the J end by 2 bases, with 17 bases between. Germline CDR1 SGHNT, CDR2 YENEEA. CDR3 length: 17 amino acids. The CDR3, as DNA: TGTGCCAGCAGCTTAGTCTCCTCCGGACGGACAAACTATGGCTACACCTTC. Translating gives CASSLVSSGRTNYGYTF.

This clone was seen a few times. The chain carries TRBV19 and TRBJ1-6; D is uncertain. Trimming pared 10 bases from V and 7 bases from J, leaving 14 bases between. CDR3 length: 13 residues. Germline V gene lookup returns CDR1 LNHDA and CDR2 SQIVND (reference sequence). The CDR3 loop is CATKSQVNSPLHF. CDR3 bases: TGTGCCACCAAAAGCCAGGTCAATTCACCCCTCCACTTT.

The chain has TRBV6-4 and TRBJ1-6, with a possible D match to TRBD1 (6 bases). CDR1 is MRHNA, CDR2 SNTAGT, per germline. Deletions cut 4 bases from V and 11 bases from J, with 15 bases between. The CDR3 has 14 amino acids. The CDR3 nucleotides read TGTGCCAGCAGTGCCGCGGCAGGGGTCACACCCCTCCACTTT. Translated, it gives CASSAAAGVTPLHF.

The chain has TRBV18 and TRBJ2-4, with 8 bases that match TRBD2. V was pared by 3 bases and J by 7 bases, with 5 bases of the junction left unmatched. Germline CDR1 reads KGHSH; CDR2 reads LQKENI. The CDR3 spans 14 residues. Here the CDR3 reads CASSPGTRGNIQYF. The CDR3 DNA is TGTGCCAGCTCACCCGGGACTAGAGGGAACATTCAGTACTTC.

The chain uses TRBV14 and TRBJ2-3; TRBD1 is a possible D gene (6 bases). The germline V gene has CDR1 SGHDN and CDR2 FVKESK. This CDR3 has 14 amino acids. Trimming pared 3 bases from V and 6 bases from J, leaving 13 bases between. The CDR3 is CASSHYREGDTQYF. CDR3 sequence (DNA): TGTGCCAGCAGCCATTACAGGGAAGGTGATACGCAGTATTTT.

The chain employs TRBV28 and TRBJ2-3, with D perhaps given as TRBD1 or TRBD2 (6 bases each). Germline-derived CDR1 and CDR2 are MDHEN and SYDVKM. This CDR3 has 12 residues. The V and J ends lost 8 bases and 1 base respectively, with 7 bases between them. In DNA, the CDR3 is TGTGCCAGCGGGGGGCGCACAGATACGCAGTATTTT. It yields the protein CASGGRTDTQYF.

The rearrangement uses TRBV4-2 and TRBJ1-6, with a weak D call TRBD1 (6 bases). The CDR3 extends over 16 amino acids. Germline CDR1 reads LGHNA; CDR2 reads YNFKEQ. V was cut by 0 bases and J by 7 bases, with 13 bases left in between. CDR3 DNA: TGTGCCAGCAGCCAAGATCCGGGGGCCCGAAATTCACCCCTCCACTTT. It encodes CASSQDPGARNSPLHF.

V is TRBV5-4 and J is TRBJ2-2; D is possibly TRBD2 (6 bases). Trimming pared 4 bases from V and 3 bases from J, leaving 13 bases between. CDR1 and CDR2 from the germline V gene are SGHNT and YYREEE (reference sequence). The CDR3 runs 15 residues. The CDR3 DNA sequence: TGTGCCAGCAGCGGGGGAGGTAGACACACCGGGGAGCTGTTTTTT. Its translation: CASSGGGRHTGELFF.

J is TRBJ2-2 and V is TRBV14, with D unclear. In germline, CDR1 is SGHDN, CDR2 FVKESK. The CDR3 totals 13 residues. Trimming stripped 0 bases from V and 6 bases from J, with 5 bases between. CDR3 sequence reads: CASSQDFPGELFF. CDR3 coding DNA: TGTGCCAGCAGCCAAGATTTTCCCGGGGAGCTGTTTTTT.